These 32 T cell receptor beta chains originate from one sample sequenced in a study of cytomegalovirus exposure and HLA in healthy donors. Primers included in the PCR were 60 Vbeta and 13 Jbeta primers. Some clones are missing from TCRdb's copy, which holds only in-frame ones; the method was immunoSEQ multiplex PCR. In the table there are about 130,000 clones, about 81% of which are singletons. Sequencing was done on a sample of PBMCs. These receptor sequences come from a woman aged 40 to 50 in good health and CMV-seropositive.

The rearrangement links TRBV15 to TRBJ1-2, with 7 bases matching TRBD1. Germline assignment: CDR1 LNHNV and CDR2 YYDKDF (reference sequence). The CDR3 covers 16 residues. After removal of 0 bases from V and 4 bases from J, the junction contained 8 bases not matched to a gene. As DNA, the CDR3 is TGTGCCACCAGCAGAGAGGACAGGACTTATGGCTATGGCTACACCTTC. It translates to CATSREDRTYGYGYTF.

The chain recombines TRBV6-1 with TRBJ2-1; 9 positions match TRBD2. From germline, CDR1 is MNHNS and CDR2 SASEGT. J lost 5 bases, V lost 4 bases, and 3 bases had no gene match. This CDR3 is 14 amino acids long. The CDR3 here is CASSGGGANNEQFF. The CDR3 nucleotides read TGTGCCAGCAGTGGCGGGGGGGCCAACAATGAGCAGTTCTTC.

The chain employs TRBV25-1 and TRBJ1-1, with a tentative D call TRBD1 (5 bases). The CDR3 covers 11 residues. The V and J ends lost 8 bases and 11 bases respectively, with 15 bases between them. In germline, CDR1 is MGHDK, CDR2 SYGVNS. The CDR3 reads CASYTGVKAFF. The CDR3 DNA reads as TGTGCCAGCTATACGGGGGTGAAGGCTTTCTTT.

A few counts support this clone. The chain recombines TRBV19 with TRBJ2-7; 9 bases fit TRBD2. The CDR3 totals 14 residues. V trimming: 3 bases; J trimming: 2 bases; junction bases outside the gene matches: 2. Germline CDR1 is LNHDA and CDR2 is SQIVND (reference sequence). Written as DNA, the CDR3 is TGTGCCAGTAGTATGGCGGGAGGGCCCTACGAGCAGTACTTC. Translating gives CASSMAGGPYEQYF.

CDR3 sequence reads: CASSEASGTPPELFF. The CDR3 DNA follows: TGTGCCAGCAGTGAGGCTAGCGGGACACCTCCGGAGCTGTTTTTT. The chain combines TRBV2 with TRBJ2-2; TRBD2 matches 9 bases. The ends lost 3 bases at V and 10 bases at J; junction bases unmatched: 9. This CDR3 has 15 amino acids. Germline V gene lookup returns CDR1 SNHLY and CDR2 FYNNEI.

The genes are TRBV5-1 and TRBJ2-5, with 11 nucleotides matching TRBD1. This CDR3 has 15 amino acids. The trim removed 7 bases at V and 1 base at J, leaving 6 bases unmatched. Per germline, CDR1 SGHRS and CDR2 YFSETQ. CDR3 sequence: CASGGQGVVQETQYF. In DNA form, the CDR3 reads TGCGCCAGCGGGGGACAGGGGGTGGTCCAAGAGACCCAGTACTTC.

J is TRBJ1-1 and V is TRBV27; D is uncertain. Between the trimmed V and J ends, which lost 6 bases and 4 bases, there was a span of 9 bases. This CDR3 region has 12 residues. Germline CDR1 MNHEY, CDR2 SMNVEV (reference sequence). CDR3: CASSLIGTEAFF. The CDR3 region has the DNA TGTGCCAGCAGCCTGATCGGCACTGAAGCTTTCTTT.

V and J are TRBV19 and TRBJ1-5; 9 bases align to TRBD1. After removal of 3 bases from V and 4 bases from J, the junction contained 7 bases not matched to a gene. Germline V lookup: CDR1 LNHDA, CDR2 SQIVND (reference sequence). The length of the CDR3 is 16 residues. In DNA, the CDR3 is TGTGCCAGTAGTATTATCCCCGGGACAGGGAATCAGCCCCAGCATTTT. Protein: CASSIIPGTGNQPQHF.

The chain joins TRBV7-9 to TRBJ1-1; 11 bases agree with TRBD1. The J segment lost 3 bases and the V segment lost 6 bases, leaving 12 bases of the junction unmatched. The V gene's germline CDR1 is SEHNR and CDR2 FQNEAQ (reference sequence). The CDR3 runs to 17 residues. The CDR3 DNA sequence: TGTGCCAGCAGATATGGACAGGGGGCGGTCGGGTACACTGAAGCTTTCTTT. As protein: CASRYGQGAVGYTEAFF. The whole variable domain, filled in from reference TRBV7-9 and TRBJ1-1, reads DTGVSQNPRHKITKRGQNVTFRCDPISEHNRLYWYRQTLGQGPEFLTYFQNEAQLEKSRLLSDRFSAERPKGSFSTLEIQRTEQGDSAMYLCASRYGQGAVGYTEAFFGQGTRLTVV.

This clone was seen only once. The CDR3 region has the DNA TGTGCCAGCAGTTACTCGGTTTATCCTGGGACATGGGAGCTGTTTTTT. Its protein product is CASSYSVYPGTWELFF. This chain uses TRBV6-5 with TRBJ2-2; a possible D gene is TRBD1 (6 bases). Per the germline V gene, CDR1 is MNHEY and CDR2 is SVGAGI. The CDR3 runs to 16 residues. The ends were cut back, 0 bases at V and 9 bases at J, with 17 bases in the middle.

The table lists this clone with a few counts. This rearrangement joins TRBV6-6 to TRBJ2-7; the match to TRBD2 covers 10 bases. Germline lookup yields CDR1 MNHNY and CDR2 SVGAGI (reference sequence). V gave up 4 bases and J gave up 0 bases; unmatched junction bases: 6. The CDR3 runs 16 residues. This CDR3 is CASSLAGGLSSYEQYF. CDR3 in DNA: TGTGCCAGCAGTTTAGCGGGGGGATTAAGCTCCTACGAGCAGTACTTC.

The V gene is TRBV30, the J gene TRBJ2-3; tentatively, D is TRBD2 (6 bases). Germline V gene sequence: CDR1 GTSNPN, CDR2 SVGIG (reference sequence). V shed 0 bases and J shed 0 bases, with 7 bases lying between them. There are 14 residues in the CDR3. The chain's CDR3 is CAWSVGTSTDTQYF. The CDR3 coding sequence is TGTGCCTGGAGTGTAGGGACTAGCACAGATACGCAGTATTTT.

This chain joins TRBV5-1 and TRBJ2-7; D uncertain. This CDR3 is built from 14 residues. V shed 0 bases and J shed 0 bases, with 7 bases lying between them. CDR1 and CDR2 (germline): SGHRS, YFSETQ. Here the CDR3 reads CASSLGPSSYEQYF. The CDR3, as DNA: TGCGCCAGCAGCTTGGGCCCTAGCTCCTACGAGCAGTACTTC.

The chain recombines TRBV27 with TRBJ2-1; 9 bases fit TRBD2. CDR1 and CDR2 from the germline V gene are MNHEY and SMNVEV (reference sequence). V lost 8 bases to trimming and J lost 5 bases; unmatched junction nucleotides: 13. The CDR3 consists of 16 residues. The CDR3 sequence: CASGTSAGGNDNEQFF. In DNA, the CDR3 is TGTGCCAGCGGCACATCGGCGGGGGGGAACGACAATGAGCAGTTCTTC.

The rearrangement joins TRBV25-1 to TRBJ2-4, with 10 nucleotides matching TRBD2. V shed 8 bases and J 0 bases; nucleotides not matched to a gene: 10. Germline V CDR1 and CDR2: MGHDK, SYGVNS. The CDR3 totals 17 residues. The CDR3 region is CASGPNVAGGAKNIQYF. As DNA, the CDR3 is TGTGCCAGCGGGCCCAACGTAGCGGGGGGAGCCAAAAACATTCAGTACTTC.

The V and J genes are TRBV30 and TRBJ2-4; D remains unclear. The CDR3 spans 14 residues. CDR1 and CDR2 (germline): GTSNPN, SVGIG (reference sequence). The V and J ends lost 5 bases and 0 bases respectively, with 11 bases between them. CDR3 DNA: TGTGCCTGGTTGGAGACGCTAGCCAAAAACATTCAGTACTTC. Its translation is CAWLETLAKNIQYF.

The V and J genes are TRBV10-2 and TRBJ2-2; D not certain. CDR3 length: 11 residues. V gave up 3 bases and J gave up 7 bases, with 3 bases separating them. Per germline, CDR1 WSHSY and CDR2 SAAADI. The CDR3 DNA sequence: TGCGCCAGCAGTGATCTCGGGGAGCTGTTTTTT. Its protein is CASSDLGELFF.

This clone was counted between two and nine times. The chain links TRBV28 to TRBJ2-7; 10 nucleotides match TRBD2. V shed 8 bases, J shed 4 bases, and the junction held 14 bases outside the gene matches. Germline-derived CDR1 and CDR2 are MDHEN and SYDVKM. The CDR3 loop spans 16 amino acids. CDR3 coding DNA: TGTGCCAGCGCGTCCCTAGCGGGAGTACGAGGATACGAGCAGTACTTC. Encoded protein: CASASLAGVRGYEQYF.

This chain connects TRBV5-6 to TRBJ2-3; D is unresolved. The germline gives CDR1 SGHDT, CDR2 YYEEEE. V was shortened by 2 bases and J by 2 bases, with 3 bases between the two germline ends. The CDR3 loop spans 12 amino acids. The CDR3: CASSLYTDTQYF. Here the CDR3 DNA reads TGTGCCAGCAGCTTATACACAGATACGCAGTATTTT.

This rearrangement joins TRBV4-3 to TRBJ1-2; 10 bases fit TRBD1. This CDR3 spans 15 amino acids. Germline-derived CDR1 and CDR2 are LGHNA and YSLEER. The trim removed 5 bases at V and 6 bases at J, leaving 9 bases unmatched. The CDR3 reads CASSTTGGAEDGYTF. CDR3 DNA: TGCGCCAGCAGCACGACAGGGGGCGCGGAGGATGGCTACACCTTC.

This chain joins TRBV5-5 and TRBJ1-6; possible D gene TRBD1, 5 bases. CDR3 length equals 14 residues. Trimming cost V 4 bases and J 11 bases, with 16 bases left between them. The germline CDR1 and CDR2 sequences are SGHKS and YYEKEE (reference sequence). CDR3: CASSHKTAETPLHF. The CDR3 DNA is TGTGCCAGCAGCCACAAGACAGCCGAAACACCCCTCCACTTT.

The CDR3 loop is CASSVTGRRYEQYF. CDR3 bases: TGTGCCAGCAGCGTGACAGGGCGGCGCTACGAGCAGTACTTC. The rearrangement links TRBV5-4 to TRBJ2-7, with TRBD1 matching over 7 bases. V was pared by 4 bases and J by 3 bases, with 7 bases of the junction left unmatched. The CDR3 runs 14 residues. Germline V gene lookup returns CDR1 SGHNT and CDR2 YYREEE (reference sequence).

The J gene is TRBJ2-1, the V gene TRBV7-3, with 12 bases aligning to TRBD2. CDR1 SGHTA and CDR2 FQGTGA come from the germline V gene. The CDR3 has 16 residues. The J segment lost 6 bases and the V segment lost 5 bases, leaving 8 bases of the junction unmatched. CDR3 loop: CASSLASGRVGNEQFF. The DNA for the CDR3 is TGTGCCAGCAGCCTAGCTAGCGGGAGGGTGGGCAATGAGCAGTTCTTC.

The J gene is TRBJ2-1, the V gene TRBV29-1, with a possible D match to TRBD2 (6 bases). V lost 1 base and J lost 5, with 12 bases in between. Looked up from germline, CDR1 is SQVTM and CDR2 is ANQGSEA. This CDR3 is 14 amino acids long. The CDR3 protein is CSVEGLEFNNEQFF. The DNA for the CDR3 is TGCAGCGTTGAAGGACTAGAATTTAACAATGAGCAGTTCTTC.

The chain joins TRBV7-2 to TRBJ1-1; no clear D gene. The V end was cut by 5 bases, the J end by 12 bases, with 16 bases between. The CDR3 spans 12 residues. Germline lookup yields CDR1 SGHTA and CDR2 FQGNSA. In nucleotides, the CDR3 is TGTGCCAGCAGCCAGGTCGGTCCAGTGACTTTCTTT. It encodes CASSQVGPVTFF.

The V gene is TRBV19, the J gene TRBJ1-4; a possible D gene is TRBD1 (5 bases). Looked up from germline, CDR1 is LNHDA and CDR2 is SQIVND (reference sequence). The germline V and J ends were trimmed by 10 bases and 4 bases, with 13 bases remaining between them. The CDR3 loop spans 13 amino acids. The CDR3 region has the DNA TGTGCCACTAGAGGGGTTGATAATGAAAAACTGTTTTTT. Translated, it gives CATRGVDNEKLFF. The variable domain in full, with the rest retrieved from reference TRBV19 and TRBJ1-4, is DGGITQSPKYLFRKEGQNVTLSCEQNLNHDAMYWYRQDPGQGLRLIYYSQIVNDFQKGDIAEGYSVSREKKESFPLTVTSAQKNPTAFYLCATRGVDNEKLFFGSGTQLSVL.

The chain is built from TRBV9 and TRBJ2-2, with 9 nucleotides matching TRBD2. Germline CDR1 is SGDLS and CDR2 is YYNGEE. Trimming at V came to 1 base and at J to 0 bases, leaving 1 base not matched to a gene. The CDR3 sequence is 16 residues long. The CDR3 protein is CASSVRLAANTGELFF. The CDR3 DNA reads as TGTGCCAGCAGCGTAAGACTAGCGGCGAACACCGGGGAGCTGTTTTTT.

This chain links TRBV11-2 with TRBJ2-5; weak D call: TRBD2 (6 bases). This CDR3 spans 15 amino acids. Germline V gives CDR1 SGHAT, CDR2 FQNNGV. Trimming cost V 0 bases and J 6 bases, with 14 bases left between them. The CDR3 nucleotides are TGTGCCAGCAGCTTAGATCGGGCTAGCGTGCAGACCCAGTACTTC. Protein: CASSLDRASVQTQYF.

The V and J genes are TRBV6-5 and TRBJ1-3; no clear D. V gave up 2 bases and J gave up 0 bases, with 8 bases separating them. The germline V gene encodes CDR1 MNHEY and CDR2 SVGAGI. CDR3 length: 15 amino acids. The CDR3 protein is CASSYAPGSGNTIYF. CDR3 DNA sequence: TGTGCCAGCAGTTACGCTCCGGGCTCTGGAAACACCATATATTTT.

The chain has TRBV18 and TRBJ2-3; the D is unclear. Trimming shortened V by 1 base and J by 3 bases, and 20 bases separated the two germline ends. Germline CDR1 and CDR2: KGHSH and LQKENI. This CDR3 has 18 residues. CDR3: CASSPLRQNSQSTDTQYF. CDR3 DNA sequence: TGTGCCAGCTCACCACTCCGTCAGAACAGCCAATCTACAGATACGCAGTATTTT.

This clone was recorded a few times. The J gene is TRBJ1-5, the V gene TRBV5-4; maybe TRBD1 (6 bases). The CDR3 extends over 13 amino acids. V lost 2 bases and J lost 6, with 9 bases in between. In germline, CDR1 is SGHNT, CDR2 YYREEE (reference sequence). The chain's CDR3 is CASSFDRTQPQHF. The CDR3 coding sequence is TGTGCCAGCAGCTTCGACAGGACTCAGCCCCAGCATTTT.

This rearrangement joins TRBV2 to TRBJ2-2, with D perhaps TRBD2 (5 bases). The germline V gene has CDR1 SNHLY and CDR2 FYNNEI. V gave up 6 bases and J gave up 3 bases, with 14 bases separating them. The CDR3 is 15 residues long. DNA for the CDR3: TGTGCCAGCAGCGAGCGGACCCGGGACACCGGGGAGCTGTTTTTT. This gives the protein CASSERTRDTGELFF.